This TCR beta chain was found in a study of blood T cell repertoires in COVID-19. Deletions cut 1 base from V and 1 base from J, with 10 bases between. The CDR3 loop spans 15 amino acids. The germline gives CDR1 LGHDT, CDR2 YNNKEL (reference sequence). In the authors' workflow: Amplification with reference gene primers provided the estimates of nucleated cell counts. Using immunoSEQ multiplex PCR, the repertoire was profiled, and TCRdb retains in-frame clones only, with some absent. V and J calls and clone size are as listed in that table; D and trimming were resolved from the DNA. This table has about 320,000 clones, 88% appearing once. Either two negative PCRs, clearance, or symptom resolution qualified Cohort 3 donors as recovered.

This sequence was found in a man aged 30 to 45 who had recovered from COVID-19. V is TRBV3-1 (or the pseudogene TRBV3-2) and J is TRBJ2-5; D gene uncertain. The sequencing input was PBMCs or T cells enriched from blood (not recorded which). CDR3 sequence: CASSQVPTPQETQYF. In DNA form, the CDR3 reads TGTGCCAGCAGCCAAGTCCCCACACCCCAAGAGACCCAGTACTTC.